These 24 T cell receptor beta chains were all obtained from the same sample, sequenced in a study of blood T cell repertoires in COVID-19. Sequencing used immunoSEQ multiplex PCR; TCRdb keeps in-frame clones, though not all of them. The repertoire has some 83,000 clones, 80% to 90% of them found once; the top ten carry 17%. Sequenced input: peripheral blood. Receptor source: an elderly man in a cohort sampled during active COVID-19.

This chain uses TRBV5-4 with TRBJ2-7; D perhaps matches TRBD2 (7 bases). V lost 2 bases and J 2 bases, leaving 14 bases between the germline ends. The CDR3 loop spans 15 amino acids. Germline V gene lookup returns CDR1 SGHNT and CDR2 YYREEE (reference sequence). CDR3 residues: CASSLGGGETYEQYF. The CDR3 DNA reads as TGTGCCAGCAGCTTAGGAGGGGGGGAAACCTACGAGCAGTACTTC. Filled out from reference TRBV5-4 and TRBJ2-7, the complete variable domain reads ETGVTQSPTHLIKTRGQQVTLRCSSQSGHNTVSWYQQALGQGPQFIFQYYREEENGRGNFPPRFSGLQFPNYSSELNVNALELDDSALYLCASSLGGGETYEQYFGPGTRLTVT.

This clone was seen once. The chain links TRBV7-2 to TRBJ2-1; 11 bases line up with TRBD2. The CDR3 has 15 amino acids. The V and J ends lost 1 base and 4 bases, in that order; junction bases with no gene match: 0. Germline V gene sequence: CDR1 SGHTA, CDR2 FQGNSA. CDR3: CASSLVAGGYNEQFF. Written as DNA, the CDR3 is TGTGCCAGCAGCTTAGTAGCGGGGGGGTACAATGAGCAGTTCTTC. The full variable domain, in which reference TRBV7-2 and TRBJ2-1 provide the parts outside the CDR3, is GAGVSQSPSNKVTEKGKDVELRCDPISGHTALYWYRQSLGQGLEFLIYFQGNSAPDKSGLPSDRFSAERTGGSVSTLTIQRTQQEDSAVYLCASSLVAGGYNEQFFGPGTRLTVL.

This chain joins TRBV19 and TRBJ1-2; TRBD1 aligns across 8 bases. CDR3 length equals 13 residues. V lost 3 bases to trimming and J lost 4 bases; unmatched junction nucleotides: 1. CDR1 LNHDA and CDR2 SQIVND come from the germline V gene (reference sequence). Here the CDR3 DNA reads TGTGCCAGTAGTATGGACAGGGTCTATGGCTACACCTTC. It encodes CASSMDRVYGYTF.

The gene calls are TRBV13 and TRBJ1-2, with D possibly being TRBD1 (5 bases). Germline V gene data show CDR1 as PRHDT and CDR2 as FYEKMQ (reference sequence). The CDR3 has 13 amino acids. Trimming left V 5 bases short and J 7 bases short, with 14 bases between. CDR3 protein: CASSPRGVAGYTF. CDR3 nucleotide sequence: TGTGCCAGCAGCCCGCGGGGGGTTGCTGGCTACACCTTC. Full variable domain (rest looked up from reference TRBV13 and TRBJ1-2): AAGVIQSPRHLIKEKRETATLKCYPIPRHDTVYWYQQGPGQDPQFLISFYEKMQSDKGSIPDRFSAQQFSDYHSELNMSSLELGDSALYFCASSPRGVAGYTFGSGTRLTVV.

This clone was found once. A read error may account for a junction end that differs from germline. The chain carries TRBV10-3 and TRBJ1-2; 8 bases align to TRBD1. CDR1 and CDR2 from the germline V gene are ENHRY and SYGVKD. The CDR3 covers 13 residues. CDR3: CAISESGQDGYTF. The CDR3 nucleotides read TGTGCCATAAGTGAGTCGGGACAGGATGGCTACACCTTC.

This chain's CDR3 is CASSPRLAGASGQETQYF. The CDR3 DNA reads TGTGCCAGCAGTCCTAGGTTAGCGGGGGCCTCGGGGCAAGAGACCCAGTACTTC. V is TRBV11-2 and J is TRBJ2-5; 9 bases are a match to TRBD2. The CDR3 consists of 18 residues. Germline CDR1 is SGHAT and CDR2 is FQNNGV. The trim removed 6 bases at V and 2 bases at J, leaving 16 bases unmatched.

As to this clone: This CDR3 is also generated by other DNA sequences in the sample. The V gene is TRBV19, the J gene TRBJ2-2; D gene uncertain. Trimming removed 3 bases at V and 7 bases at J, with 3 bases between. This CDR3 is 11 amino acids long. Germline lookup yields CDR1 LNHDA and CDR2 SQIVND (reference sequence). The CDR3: CASSISGELFF. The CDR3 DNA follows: TGTGCCAGTAGTATTAGCGGGGAGCTGTTTTTT.

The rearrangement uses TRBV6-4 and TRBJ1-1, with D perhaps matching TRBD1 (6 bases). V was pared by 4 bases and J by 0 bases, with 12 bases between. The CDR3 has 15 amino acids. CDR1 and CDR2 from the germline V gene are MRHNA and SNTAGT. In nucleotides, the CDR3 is TGTGCCAGCAGTGGCGGAGCAGGGGTGAACACTGAAGCTTTCTTT. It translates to CASSGGAGVNTEAFF.

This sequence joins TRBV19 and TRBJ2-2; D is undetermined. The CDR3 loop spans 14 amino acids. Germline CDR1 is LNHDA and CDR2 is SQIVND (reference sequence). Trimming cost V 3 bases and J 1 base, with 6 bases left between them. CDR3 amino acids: CASSIRGNTGELFF. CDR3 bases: TGTGCCAGTAGTATTCGCGGGAACACCGGGGAGCTGTTTTTT. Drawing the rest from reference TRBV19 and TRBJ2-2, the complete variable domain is DGGITQSPKYLFRKEGQNVTLSCEQNLNHDAMYWYRQDPGQGLRLIYYSQIVNDFQKGDIAEGYSVSREKKESFPLTVTSAQKNPTAFYLCASSIRGNTGELFFGEGSRLTVL.

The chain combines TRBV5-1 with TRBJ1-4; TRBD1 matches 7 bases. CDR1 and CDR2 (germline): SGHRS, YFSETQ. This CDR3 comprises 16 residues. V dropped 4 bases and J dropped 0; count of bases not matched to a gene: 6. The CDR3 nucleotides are TGCGCCAGCAGCCCCAGTGGACAGGCAACTAATGAAAAACTGTTTTTT. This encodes CASSPSGQATNEKLFF.

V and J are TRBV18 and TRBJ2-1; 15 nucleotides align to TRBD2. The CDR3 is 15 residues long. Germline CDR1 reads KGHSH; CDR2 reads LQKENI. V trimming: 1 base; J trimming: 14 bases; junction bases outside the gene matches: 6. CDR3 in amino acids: CASSPRGTSGGQEFF. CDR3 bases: TGTGCCAGCTCACCACGGGGGACTAGCGGGGGGCAGGAGTTCTTC. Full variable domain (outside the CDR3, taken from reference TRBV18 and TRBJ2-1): NAGVMQNPRHLVRRRGQEARLRCSPMKGHSHVYWYRQLPEEGLKFMVYLQKENIIDESGMPKERFSAEFPKEGPSILRIQQVVRGDSAAYFCASSPRGTSGGQEFFGPGTRLTVL.

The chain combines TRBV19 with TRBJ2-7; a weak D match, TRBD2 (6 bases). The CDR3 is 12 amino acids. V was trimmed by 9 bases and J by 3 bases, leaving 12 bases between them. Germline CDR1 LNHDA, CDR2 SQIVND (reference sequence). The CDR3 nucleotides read TGTGCCAGCGGGAGTCGGGGCTACGAGCAGTACTTC. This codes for CASGSRGYEQYF.

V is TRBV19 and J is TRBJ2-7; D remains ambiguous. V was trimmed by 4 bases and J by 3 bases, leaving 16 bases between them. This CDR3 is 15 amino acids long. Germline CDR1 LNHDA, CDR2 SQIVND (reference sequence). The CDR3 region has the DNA TGTGCCAGTAGTAGCACCCTACCTCCTCTCTACGAGCAGTACGTC. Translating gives CASSSTLPPLYEQYV.

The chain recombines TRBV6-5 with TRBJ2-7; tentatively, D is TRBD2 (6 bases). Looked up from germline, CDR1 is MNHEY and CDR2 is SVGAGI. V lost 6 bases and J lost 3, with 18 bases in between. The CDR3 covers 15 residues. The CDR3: CASRSTGRGHYEQYF. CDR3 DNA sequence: TGTGCCAGCAGATCAACGGGGCGGGGCCACTACGAGCAGTACTTC.

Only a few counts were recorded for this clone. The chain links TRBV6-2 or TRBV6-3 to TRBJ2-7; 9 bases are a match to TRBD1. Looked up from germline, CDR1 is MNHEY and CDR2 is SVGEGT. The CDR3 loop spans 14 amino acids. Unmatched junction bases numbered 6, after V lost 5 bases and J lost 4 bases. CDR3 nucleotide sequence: TGTGCCAGCAGTAAACAGGGGGCGCGTTACGAGCAGTACGTC. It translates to CASSKQGARYEQYV.

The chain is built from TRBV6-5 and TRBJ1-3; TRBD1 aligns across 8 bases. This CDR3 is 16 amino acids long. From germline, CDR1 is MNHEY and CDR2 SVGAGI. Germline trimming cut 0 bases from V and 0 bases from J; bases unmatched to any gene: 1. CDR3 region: CASSYSGQVSGNTIYF. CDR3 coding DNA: TGTGCCAGCAGTTACTCGGGACAGGTCTCTGGAAACACCATATATTTT.

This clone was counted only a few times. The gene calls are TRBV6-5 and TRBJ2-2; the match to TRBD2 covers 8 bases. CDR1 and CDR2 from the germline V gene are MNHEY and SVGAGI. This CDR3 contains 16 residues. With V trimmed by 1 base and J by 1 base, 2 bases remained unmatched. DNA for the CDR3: TGTGCCAGCAGTTACTTCCTAGCGGGGAACACCGGGGAGCTGTTTTTT. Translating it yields CASSYFLAGNTGELFF.

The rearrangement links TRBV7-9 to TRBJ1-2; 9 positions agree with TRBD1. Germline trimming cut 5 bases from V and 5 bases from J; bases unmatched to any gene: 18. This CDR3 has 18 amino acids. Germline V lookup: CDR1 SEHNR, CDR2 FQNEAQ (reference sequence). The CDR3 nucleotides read TGTGCCAGCAGCGCAAGGGGGACAGGGAGGAGTGGAGGGTATGGCTACACCTTC. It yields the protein CASSARGTGRSGGYGYTF. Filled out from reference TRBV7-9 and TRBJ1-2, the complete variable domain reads DTGVSQNPRHKITKRGQNVTFRCDPISEHNRLYWYRQTLGQGPEFLTYFQNEAQLEKSRLLSDRFSAERPKGSFSTLEIQRTEQGDSAMYLCASSARGTGRSGGYGYTFGSGTRLTVV.

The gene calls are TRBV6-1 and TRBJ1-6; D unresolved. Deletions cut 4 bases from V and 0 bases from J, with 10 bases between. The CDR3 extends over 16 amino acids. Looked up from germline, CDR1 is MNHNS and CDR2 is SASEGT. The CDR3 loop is CASSVSASSYNSPLHF. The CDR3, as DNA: TGTGCCAGCAGTGTTTCGGCTAGCTCCTATAATTCACCCCTCCACTTT.

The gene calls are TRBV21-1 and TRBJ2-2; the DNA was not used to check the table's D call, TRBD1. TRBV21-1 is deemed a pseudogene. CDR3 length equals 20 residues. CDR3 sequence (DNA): TGTGCCAGCAGCAAGGACCCATTCTTAGATGCAGGGGCTAGAACCGGGGAGCTGTTTTTT. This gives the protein CASSKDPFLDAGARTGELFF.

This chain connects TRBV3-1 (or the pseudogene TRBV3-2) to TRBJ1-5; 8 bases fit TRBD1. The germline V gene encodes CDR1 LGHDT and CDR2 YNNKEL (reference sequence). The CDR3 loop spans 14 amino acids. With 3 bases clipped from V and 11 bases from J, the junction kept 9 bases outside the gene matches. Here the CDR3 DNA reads TGTGCCAGCAGCCACGGGACAGGCGGGTTGACCCAGCATTTT. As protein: CASSHGTGGLTQHF.

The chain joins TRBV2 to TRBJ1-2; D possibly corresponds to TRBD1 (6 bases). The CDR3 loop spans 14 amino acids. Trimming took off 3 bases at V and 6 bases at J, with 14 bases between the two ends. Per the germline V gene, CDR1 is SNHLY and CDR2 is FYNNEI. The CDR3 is CASSDRGGRNGYTF. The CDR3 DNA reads TGTGCCAGCAGTGATAGGGGGGGGCGGAATGGCTACACCTTC.

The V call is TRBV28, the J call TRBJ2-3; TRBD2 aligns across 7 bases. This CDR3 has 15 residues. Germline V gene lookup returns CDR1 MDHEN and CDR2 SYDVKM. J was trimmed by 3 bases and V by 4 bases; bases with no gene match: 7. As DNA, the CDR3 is TGTGCCAGCAGTTCGCTCGGCGGGGGAACAGATACGCAGTATTTT. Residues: CASSSLGGGTDTQYF.

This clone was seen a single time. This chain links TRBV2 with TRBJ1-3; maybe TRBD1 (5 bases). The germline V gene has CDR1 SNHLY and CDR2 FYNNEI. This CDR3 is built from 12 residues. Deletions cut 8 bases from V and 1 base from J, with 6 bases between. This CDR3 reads CASDRSGNTIYF. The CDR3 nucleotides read TGTGCCAGCGACAGATCTGGAAACACCATATATTTT.